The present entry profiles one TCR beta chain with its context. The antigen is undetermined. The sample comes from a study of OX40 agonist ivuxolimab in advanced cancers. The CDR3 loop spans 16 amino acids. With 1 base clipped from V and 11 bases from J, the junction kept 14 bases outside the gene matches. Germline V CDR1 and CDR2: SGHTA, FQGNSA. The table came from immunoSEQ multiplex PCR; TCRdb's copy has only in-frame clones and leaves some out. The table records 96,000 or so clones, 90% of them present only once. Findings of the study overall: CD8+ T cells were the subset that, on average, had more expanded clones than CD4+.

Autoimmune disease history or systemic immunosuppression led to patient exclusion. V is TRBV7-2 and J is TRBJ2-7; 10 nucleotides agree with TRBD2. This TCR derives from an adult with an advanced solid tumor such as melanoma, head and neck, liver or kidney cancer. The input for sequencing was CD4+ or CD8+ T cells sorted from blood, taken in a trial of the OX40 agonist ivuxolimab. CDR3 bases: TGTGCCAGCAGCTTAGGACTAGCGGGCCCGAGACGAAAGGAGTACTTC. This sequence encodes CASSLGLAGPRRKEYF.